Listed below are T cell receptor beta chains from one sample, sequenced in a study of Tregs in tolerant kidney transplant recipients. Their cognate antigens are unknown. The data were produced by immunoSEQ multiplex PCR, yet TCRdb's version contains in-frame clones alone and is incomplete. This sample yields about 44,000 clones, of which less than 97% are seen a single time; 0.37% belongs to the top ten. Material: Tregs from blood cultured with allogeneic cells. The receptors were sampled from a human donor in good health. CDR3s include the opening cysteine and the closing phenylalanine or tryptophan. D genes are given only for firm matches. The size of a clone is reported for some rows only, either as once, few or many, or as a class for expanded clones.

D,size,J,V,CDR3,DNA
.,.,TRBJ2-3,TRBV5-4,CASSLGSFADTQYF,TGTGCCAGCAGCTTGGGTTCTTTCGCAGATACGCAGTATTTT
.,.,TRBJ1-6,TRBV5-1,CASSPLVNSPLHF,TGCGCCAGCAGCCCCCTGGTAAATTCACCCCTCCACTTT
.,.,TRBJ1-1,TRBV25-1,CASSEGNTEAFF,TGTGCCAGCAGTGAAGGTAACACTGAAGCTTTCTTT
TRBD1,once,TRBJ1-2,TRBV5-1,CASSPRTGEGNYGYTF,TGCGCCAGCAGCCCTAGGACAGGGGAAGGTAACTATGGCTACACCTTC
TRBD1,.,TRBJ1-2,TRBV7-9,CASSSSSGGGYTF,TGTGCCAGCAGCTCTTCCTCAGGGGGGGGCTACACCTTC
.,.,TRBJ2-6,TRBV27,CASSSAGLQSSGANVLTF,TGTGCCAGCAGTTCGGCCGGGCTTCAGAGCTCTGGGGCCAACGTCCTGACTTTC
.,.,TRBJ2-1,TRBV5-1,CASSLLGYHEQFF,TGCGCCAGCAGCTTGCTGGGTTACCATGAGCAGTTCTTC
.,.,TRBJ2-6,TRBV9,CASSVRVSGANVLTF,TGTGCCAGCAGCGTAAGGGTCTCTGGGGCCAACGTCCTGACTTTC
TRBD2,.,TRBJ2-2,TRBV9,CASSVVAGGTGELFF,TGTGCCAGCAGCGTAGTAGCGGGGGGCACCGGGGAGCTGTTTTTT
TRBD2,.,TRBJ2-7,TRBV14,CASSRTSGNYEQYF,TGTGCCAGCAGTCGGACTAGCGGTAACTACGAGCAGTACTTC